A single sample gave rise to the 18 T cell receptor beta chains below, sequenced in a study of shared clonotypes between healthy human individuals. Only CD45RO-negative cells positively selected for CCR7 counted as naive CD8 cells, so terminally differentiated effector memory CD45RA+ cells were excluded. Method: immunoSEQ multiplex PCR; TCRdb's copy keeps in-frame clones and lacks some. The table lists some 740,000 clones, 80% to 95% of them singletons. The source material was naive CD8+ T cells sorted from blood. Receptors were obtained from a man aged 25-40 years in good health.

The gene calls are TRBV10-3 and TRBJ2-7; TRBD1 might be the D (5 bases). V was pared by 0 bases and J by 3 bases, with 12 bases between. Germline assignment: CDR1 ENHRY and CDR2 SYGVKD. CDR3 length: 15 residues. CDR3 nucleotides: TGTGCCATCAGTGAGTCAGGGGAAAAGTACTACGAGCAGTACTTC. Protein: CAISESGEKYYEQYF.

The CDR3 protein is CASSGHWGNTEAFF. CDR3 coding DNA: TGTGCCAGCAGCGGGCACTGGGGGAACACTGAAGCTTTCTTT. This chain connects TRBV7-9 to TRBJ1-1; unclear D gene. There are 14 residues in the CDR3. Looked up from germline, CDR1 is SEHNR and CDR2 is FQNEAQ (reference sequence). V was pared by 5 bases and J by 1 base, with 11 bases between. Using reference TRBV7-9 and TRBJ1-1 for the parts outside the CDR3, the full variable domain is DTGVSQNPRHKITKRGQNVTFRCDPISEHNRLYWYRQTLGQGPEFLTYFQNEAQLEKSRLLSDRFSAERPKGSFSTLEIQRTEQGDSAMYLCASSGHWGNTEAFFGQGTRLTVV.

The V call is TRBV5-1, the J call TRBJ2-1, with 9 positions matching TRBD2. The junction had 4 bases not matched to a gene; V was cut back by 4 bases and J by 8 bases. Per germline, CDR1 SGHRS and CDR2 YFSETQ. The CDR3 contains 13 residues. The CDR3 here is CASSPGLAHEQFF. The CDR3 DNA sequence: TGCGCCAGCAGCCCGGGACTAGCTCATGAGCAGTTCTTC.

The V gene is TRBV7-6, the J gene TRBJ2-7, with D tentatively TRBD2 (6 bases). There are 12 residues in the CDR3. The germline V gene encodes CDR1 SGHVS and CDR2 FNYEAQ. V lost 4 bases, J lost 3 bases, and 7 bases lay in between. CDR3 sequence: CASSSGDYEQYF. Here the CDR3 DNA reads TGTGCCAGCAGCTCGGGAGACTACGAGCAGTACTTC.

V usage is TRBV28 and J usage is TRBJ2-7, with 8 nucleotides matching TRBD1. V lost 5 bases and J lost 7; bases outside the gene matches: 13. The germline CDR1 and CDR2 sequences are MDHEN and SYDVKM. This CDR3 comprises 15 residues. This CDR3 reads CASSTLRTGLYEQYF. Written as DNA, the CDR3 is TGTGCCAGCAGTACCCTCCGGACAGGGTTGTATGAGCAGTACTTC.

DNA for the CDR3: TGCGCCAGCAGTGACAGAAACACAGATACGCAGTATTTT. Amino acid sequence: CASSDRNTDTQYF. The chain joins TRBV10-1 to TRBJ2-3; D unclear. Germline-derived CDR1 and CDR2 are WNHNN and SYGVQD (reference sequence). Trimming left V 3 bases short and J 2 bases short, with 6 bases between. There are 13 residues in the CDR3.

The chain couples TRBV29-1 to TRBJ2-7; the D gene is possibly TRBD2 (7 bases). Germline V gives CDR1 SQVTM, CDR2 ANQGSEA. The CDR3 totals 13 residues. V was pared by 2 bases and J by 3 bases, with 11 bases between. The CDR3 nucleotides are TGCAGCGTTGAATGGGGGGGCGGCTACGAGCAGTACTTC. It yields the protein CSVEWGGGYEQYF.

The rearrangement links TRBV19 to TRBJ1-2; TRBD1 matches at 9 bases. The CDR3 length is 14 residues. Trimming took 5 bases from V and 2 from J; bases not matched to a gene: 3. The germline V gene encodes CDR1 LNHDA and CDR2 SQIVND (reference sequence). As DNA, the CDR3 is TGTGCCAGTAGTGCCGGGACAGGGAACTATGGCTACACCTTC. As protein: CASSAGTGNYGYTF.

This chain connects TRBV27 to TRBJ2-3, with D perhaps TRBD1 (5 bases). V lost 2 bases and J lost 2, with 8 bases in between. The CDR3 consists of 14 residues. Per the germline V gene, CDR1 is MNHEY and CDR2 is SMNVEV (reference sequence). The CDR3 DNA reads as TGTGCCAGCAGTTTAGTAGGGGTCACAGATACGCAGTATTTT. It translates to CASSLVGVTDTQYF.

The count of this clone is one. The same CDR3 can be traced to other DNA sequences in this sample. The chain employs TRBV7-3 and TRBJ1-3; TRBD1 might be the D (6 bases). V shed 5 bases and J shed 1 base, with 9 bases lying between them. The V gene's germline CDR1 is SGHTA and CDR2 FQGTGA. This CDR3 has 14 amino acids. CDR3 DNA: TGTGCCAGCAGCCCAGGGGTTTCTGGAAACACCATATATTTT. Translating it yields CASSPGVSGNTIYF.

The chain carries TRBV7-2 and TRBJ2-3; D remains unclear. V gave up 8 bases and J gave up 1 base, with 16 bases separating them. The CDR3 contains 15 residues. CDR1 is SGHTA and CDR2 is FQGNSA in the germline V gene. CDR3 in amino acids: CASYSRVEGTDTQYF. The CDR3 nucleotides are TGTGCCAGCTACTCCCGGGTTGAAGGCACAGATACGCAGTATTTT.

Concerning this clone itself: A junction end diverges from the germline sequence, so it may reflect a read error. The gene calls are TRBV28 and TRBJ2-7, with TRBD2 matching 7 bases. The CDR3 loop spans 13 amino acids. CDR1 and CDR2 from the germline V gene are MDHEN and SYDVKM. The CDR3 nucleotides are TGTGCCAGCAGGGACGTAGCGGGCGATAAGATCGAATTC. It encodes CASRDVAGDKIEF.

The chain couples TRBV5-1 to TRBJ1-2; D may be TRBD1 (6 bases). The ends were cut back, 0 bases at V and 6 bases at J, with 12 bases in the middle. There are 14 residues in the CDR3. CDR1 is SGHRS, CDR2 YFSETQ, per germline. CDR3 loop: CASSLAGGSDGYTF. The CDR3 DNA is TGCGCCAGCAGCTTGGCCGGGGGCAGCGATGGCTACACCTTC.

The chain uses TRBV27 and TRBJ1-2; unclear D gene. V lost 7 bases and J lost 7, with 16 bases in between. The CDR3 is 13 residues long. Germline assignment: CDR1 MNHEY and CDR2 SMNVEV (reference sequence). CDR3 in amino acids: CASMSAGLVGYTF. The CDR3 coding sequence is TGTGCCAGCATGTCGGCAGGACTGGTTGGCTACACCTTC.

The chain combines TRBV28 with TRBJ2-7, with D perhaps given as TRBD1 or TRBD2 (5 bases each). CDR1 is MDHEN and CDR2 is SYDVKM in the germline V gene. V lost 10 bases, J lost 2 bases, and 12 bases lay in between. The CDR3 covers 12 residues. CDR3 sequence reads: CAIGTRPYEQYF. CDR3 nucleotides: TGTGCCATTGGGACGAGGCCCTACGAGCAGTACTTC.

V usage is TRBV4-1 and J usage is TRBJ2-1; D unresolved. Germline CDR1 MGHRA, CDR2 YSYEKL. The CDR3 covers 13 residues. The V gene lost 4 bases and the J gene lost 10 bases, with 14 bases spanning the gap. The CDR3 region is CASSLAERGEQFF. CDR3 sequence (DNA): TGCGCCAGCAGCCTCGCCGAGCGTGGGGAGCAGTTCTTC.

The chain has TRBV11-2 and TRBJ2-5; 7 bases agree with TRBD2. This CDR3 comprises 17 residues. The ends lost 0 bases at V and 1 base at J; junction bases unmatched: 8. From germline, CDR1 is SGHAT and CDR2 FQNNGV. The CDR3, as DNA: TGTGCCAGCAGCTTAGATCAGGAGCGGGGCCTCCAAGAGACCCAGTACTTC. It specifies CASSLDQERGLQETQYF.

V gene TRBV27 combines with J gene TRBJ1-4, with D hard to call. Germline CDR1 is MNHEY and CDR2 is SMNVEV (reference sequence). Trimming took off 1 base at V and 6 bases at J, with 15 bases between the two ends. This CDR3 has 16 residues. Here the CDR3 reads CASSLYRRGSDEKLFF. CDR3 DNA: TGTGCCAGCAGTTTATATCGCCGGGGATCGGATGAAAAACTGTTTTTT.